In this sample, the clone carrying this T cell receptor beta chain turned up many times. The data stem from a study of early T cells in non-severe SARS-CoV-2 infection. The CDR3 consists of 16 residues. Per the germline V gene, CDR1 is SGHTA and CDR2 is FQGNSA. The V end was cut by 4 bases, the J end by 0 bases, with 13 bases between. TCRdb passed the 5' RACE reads through MiXCR, listing each CDR3 protein once. Of 80,000 to 95,000 distinct CDR3 sequences detected, more than 13% appear once; the ten largest clones hold roughly 9.8%. This clonotype was sampled from an adult who was a healthcare worker with PCR-confirmed SARS-CoV-2 infection or an uninfected control (not recorded which). Sequenced: whole blood. The chain recombines TRBV7-2 with TRBJ2-4, with D perhaps assigned TRBD1 or TRBD2 (5 bases each). DNA for the CDR3: TGTGCCAGCAGCTCGACCCGGGACCTAGCCAAAAACATTCAGTACTTC. Amino acids: CASSSTRDLAKNIQYF.